The entry below gives a single T cell receptor (beta chain) sequence along with its context. This clonotype has ten or more counts. No antigen is known for it. Base qualities are missing; no much larger clone stands one base away. The listed sequencing device is Illumina NovaSeq 6000. TCRalpha and TCRbeta cDNA libraries were constructed by 5'RACE with constant-segment primers, with sample barcodes and unique molecular identifiers being introduced. RNA was extracted from every sample with Trizol reagent. The libraries were amplified in two PCR steps, and the second step added a second sample barcode and Illumina TruSeq adapters. Libraries were sequenced on an Illumina NovaSeq with 2 x 150 bp paired-end reads. Concerning the study's data processing: Demultiplexing of reads and collapsing into UMI-guided consensus sequences were performed with migec v1.2.7. With mixcr v2.1.11, UMI consensuses were aligned to TRA and TRB V and J templates and assembled into clonotypes. Clonotypes were classified as expanded or contracted when called significant by both edgeR and NoisET, with noise models trained on biological replicates. edgeR calls used a false discovery rate-adjusted p below 0.01 and a log2 fold-change threshold of 1. PCA with hierarchical clustering of max-normalized trajectories of the 1000 most abundant clonotypes was used as exploratory dynamics analysis. Each responding clone was given a CD4 or CD8 phenotype based on the CD4+ and CD8+ repertoires, which had been sequenced separately. TCRdb reran the public reads through fastp at Q25 and MiXCR, keeping productive beta chains. Rows with one shared CDR3 protein collapse into an entry with the most common genes and DNA. TCRdb's processing, not the authors' own work, is the source of the V and J calls. This sample lists 130,000 to 150,000 distinct CDR3 sequences; roughly 6.2% were detected once. 2% to 2.5% of the sample lies in the top ten.

The sample belongs to a study of T-cell memory formation after mild COVID-19 (dated by TCRdb to the early 2020s). A note on the overall study: Most TCR sequence clusters were specific to one of the two donors. T-cell clones expanding and contracting after mild COVID-19 in two donors were tracked by longitudinal TCRalpha and TCRbeta repertoire sequencing. The cohort was made up of two young adult volunteers, one female and one male, who were previously healthy. Study-wide findings and limitations: Clones contracting from day 15 to 85 had balanced CD4/CD8 phenotypes, while a second wave expanding from day 15 to 37 was biased towards CD4+. Some responding clones were found in pre-infection memory, which suggests that pre-existing cross-reactive memory T cells took part in the SARS-CoV-2 response. Whether the second-wave clones peaking on day 37 were SARS-CoV-2 specific was not confirmed. Contracting CD4+ clones were located mainly in the CM and EM memory subsets, whereas CD8+ clones were found to be enriched in EMRA. The study covered only a couple of mild cases, and larger cohorts including severe cases with pre-infection samples were considered necessary.

Ficoll-Paque density gradient centrifugation was the method used to isolate PBMCs. The germline ends are 11 bases apart after V is trimmed by 4 bases and J by 6 bases. From the cysteine through the phenylalanine, the CDR3 covers 13 amino acids. Of all the DNA, just the CDR3 is kept, 39 bases in frame from base 1. Reading the germline V gene gives CDR1 KGHDR and CDR2 SFDVKD. This sequence uses TRBV24-1 and TRBJ1-2; matching of 6 bases hints at TRBD1 as the D gene. The sequenced sample was PBMCs or a T cell subset sorted from them (not recorded which). The sequence derives from an adult woman who had mild COVID-19 (a few samples of this study predate the infection). The sample titles of this study are shuffled in the database, so cell type and time point are left out; the donor was told from shared clones. The DNA is as follows: TGTGCCACCAGTGAGGGGGCCTGGAATGGCTACACCTTC. Translated, it gives CATSEGAWNGYTF.